A selection of T cell receptor beta chains follows, all from one sample in a study of cytomegalovirus exposure and HLA in healthy donors. Generated by immunoSEQ multiplex PCR, the TCRdb table keeps only in-frame clones and is missing some. Here the sample spans about 160,000 clones, around 85% being singletons. The sample comprised PBMCs. The receptors stem from a boy under 10 years old in good health and CMV-seronegative. The CDR3 runs from the conserved cysteine through the conserved F or W. The order of the fields is J gene, clone size, V gene, D gene, CDR3 protein, CDR3 DNA. D genes are given only for firm matches. The size of a clone is reported for some rows only, either as once, few or many, or as a class for expanded clones.

TRBJ2-1	-	TRBV2	-	CASRAQGNEQFF	TGTGCCAGCAGGGCACAGGGCAATGAGCAGTTCTTC
TRBJ1-2	few	TRBV6-1	TRBD1	CASSEASRPGGRRRYTF	TGTGCCAGCAGTGAAGCGTCGAGGCCAGGGGGTAGGAGGCGCTACACCTTC
TRBJ2-7	once	TRBV7-2	TRBD2	CASSLGTSGYYEQYF	TGTGCCAGCAGCTTAGGGACTAGCGGGTACTACGAGCAGTACTTC
TRBJ1-5	-	TRBV5-6	-	CASSRGQPGQPQHF	TGTGCCAGCAGCCGAGGACAGCCAGGGCAGCCCCAGCATTTT
TRBJ2-1	-	TRBV28	-	CASSLWIPGVYNEQFF	TGTGCCAGCAGTTTATGGATACCGGGAGTCTACAATGAGCAGTTCTTC
TRBJ2-1	once	TRBV27	TRBD1	CASSDRTGLGEQFF	TGTGCCAGCAGTGATAGGACAGGGTTGGGTGAGCAGTTCTTC
TRBJ1-1	few	TRBV29-1	TRBD1	CSVGQGANTEAFF	TGCAGCGTTGGACAGGGGGCGAACACTGAAGCTTTCTTT
TRBJ2-3	-	TRBV7-8	TRBD2	CASSLGLAGVREDTQYF	TGTGCCAGCAGCTTAGGGCTAGCGGGAGTACGGGAAGATACGCAGTATTTT
TRBJ1-2	-	TRBV5-1	TRBD1	CASSPGQGYGYTF	TGCGCCAGCAGCCCCGGACAGGGCTATGGCTACACCTTC
TRBJ1-6	-	TRBV4-1	-	CASSRLTRVVNSPLHF	TGCGCCAGCAGCCGCCTTACCCGGGTCGTTAATTCACCCCTCCACTTT
TRBJ2-7	-	TRBV7-9	TRBD2	CASSRTSGSYEQYF	TGTGCCAGCAGCAGGACTAGCGGGAGCTACGAGCAGTACTTC
TRBJ2-5	-	TRBV7-9	TRBD1	CASSPDRGRETQYF	TGTGCCAGCAGCCCAGACAGGGGTCGCGAGACCCAGTACTTC
TRBJ1-4	-	TRBV7-8	TRBD1	CASSPAGQENEKLFF	TGTGCCAGCAGCCCCGCGGGACAGGAGAATGAAAAACTGTTTTTT
TRBJ2-3	-	TRBV5-1	TRBD2	CASSLVPSGTIDTQYF	TGCGCCAGCAGCTTGGTTCCTAGCGGGACCATAGATACGCAGTATTTT
TRBJ1-6	-	TRBV11-2	-	CASSFNGAGWDNSPLHF	TGTGCCAGCAGCTTCAACGGAGCGGGTTGGGATAATTCACCCCTCCACTTT
TRBJ2-5	-	TRBV2	-	CASSVDSAETQYF	TGTGCCAGCAGTGTAGACAGCGCCGAGACCCAGTACTTC
TRBJ1-1	-	TRBV6-6	-	CASSWANTEAFF	TGTGCCAGCAGTTGGGCTAACACTGAAGCTTTCTTT
TRBJ1-1	-	TRBV10-1	TRBD1	CASRGQVNTEAFF	TGCGCCAGCAGAGGACAGGTCAACACTGAAGCTTTCTTT
TRBJ2-7	-	TRBV11-2	-	CASSLKGGALNPYEQYF	TGTGCCAGCAGCTTAAAGGGCGGGGCACTGAACCCCTACGAGCAGTACTTC
TRBJ1-6	few	TRBV28	-	CASSVRDAPLHF	TGTGCCAGCAGTGTCAGGGATGCACCCCTCCACTTT
TRBJ1-4	-	TRBV30	-	CAWSVEGPNEKLFF	TGTGCCTGGAGTGTAGAGGGCCCCAATGAAAAACTGTTTTTT
TRBJ2-3	-	TRBV5-1	TRBD1	CASSSGTGYTQYF	TGCGCCAGCAGCTCCGGGACAGGGTATACGCAGTATTTT
TRBJ1-6	once	TRBV28	TRBD1	CASSLAGQVNSPLHF	TGTGCCAGCAGTTTGGCCGGACAGGTCAATTCACCCCTCCACTTT
TRBJ1-1	few	TRBV6-5	-	CASTLGVLNTEAFF	TGTGCCAGCACCCTCGGGGTGCTAAACACTGAAGCTTTCTTT
TRBJ2-5	-	TRBV12-2	-	CASRSDLGQSQETQYF	TGTGCAAGTCGCTCTGATCTCGGACAGTCCCAAGAGACCCAGTACTTC
TRBJ1-5	once	TRBV27	TRBD1	CASSSWTGDSNQPQHF	TGTGCCAGCAGTTCCTGGACAGGTGATAGCAATCAGCCCCAGCATTTT
TRBJ1-5	-	TRBV6-1	-	CASSELGASNQPQHF	TGTGCCAGCAGTGAATTGGGGGCAAGCAATCAGCCCCAGCATTTT
TRBJ2-7	-	TRBV7-9	TRBD1	CSSSLGTGGYWQYF	TGTTCCAGCAGCTTAGGGACAGGGGGCTATTGGCAGTACTTC
TRBJ1-1	-	TRBV6-6	TRBD1	CASSPTGKDTEAFF	TGTGCCAGCAGCCCGACAGGGAAGGACACTGAAGCTTTCTTT
TRBJ2-2	-	TRBV10-3	TRBD1	CASEGQGVTGELFF	TGTGCCTCAGAAGGACAGGGGGTTACCGGGGAGCTGTTTTTT
TRBJ2-1	-	TRBV5-4	TRBD2	CASSLGGTSGASLDEQFF	TGTGCCAGCAGCTTGGGGGGTACTAGCGGGGCCTCTTTGGATGAGCAGTTCTTC
TRBJ1-1	-	TRBV18	-	CASSPGTPNTEAFF	TGTGCCAGCTCACCCGGGACACCAAACACTGAAGCTTTCTTT
TRBJ2-1	-	TRBV6-4	TRBD1	CASSESAGGGNEQFF	TGTGCCAGCAGTGAGTCGGCAGGGGGTGGGAATGAGCAGTTCTTC
TRBJ2-1	-	TRBV7-8	-	CASSLALSSVHEQFF	TGTGCCAGCAGCCTGGCCCTCTCTAGCGTGCATGAGCAGTTCTTC
TRBJ1-2	-	TRBV6-6	TRBD1	CASSRGQAYGYTF	TGTGCCAGCAGTAGAGGACAGGCCTATGGCTACACCTTC
TRBJ1-2	few	TRBV28	-	CASSFLPDGRSGYTF	TGTGCCAGCAGTTTCCTCCCGGACGGGAGATCTGGCTACACCTTC
TRBJ2-5	-	TRBV7-9	TRBD1	CSSSLSGTGGRETQYF	TGTTCCAGCAGCCTTTCCGGGACAGGGGGCCGGGAGACCCAGTACTTC
TRBJ2-1	-	TRBV6-5	TRBD2	CASSQGTSRYNEQFF	TGTGCCAGCAGTCAGGGGACTAGCAGATACAATGAGCAGTTCTTC
TRBJ1-1	-	TRBV19	TRBD1	CASSIGTGMNTEAFF	TGTGCCAGTAGTATAGGGACAGGGATGAACACTGAAGCTTTCTTT
TRBJ2-3	-	TRBV7-9	-	CASRGTGEPPDTQYF	TGTGCCAGCAGGGGGACGGGGGAGCCCCCAGATACGCAGTATTTT
TRBJ2-3	once	TRBV7-2	TRBD2	CASSLYWRGDSTDTQYF	TGTGCCAGCAGCCTTTACTGGCGGGGGGATAGCACAGATACGCAGTATTTT
TRBJ2-2	-	TRBV6-5	-	CASSSPGITPGELFF	TGTGCCAGCAGTTCCCCCGGGATTACGCCCGGGGAGCTGTTTTTT
TRBJ1-5	-	TRBV6-6	TRBD1	CASSYSTGGVDQPQHF	TGTGCCAGCAGTTACTCGACAGGGGGCGTAGATCAGCCCCAGCATTTT
TRBJ1-5	-	TRBV10-1	-	CASNLQGRGQPQHF	TGCGCCAGCAATTTACAGGGCCGCGGGCAGCCCCAGCATTTT
TRBJ2-1	-	TRBV10-3	TRBD2	CAIRTGTSGGEISNEQFF	TGTGCCATCAGAACCGGGACTAGCGGGGGTGAGATAAGCAATGAGCAGTTCTTC
TRBJ2-3	-	TRBV6-5	TRBD2	CASSYGGGRTDTQYF	TGTGCCAGCAGTTACGGCGGGGGGCGGACAGATACGCAGTATTTT
TRBJ1-2	-	TRBV4-2	-	CASSHLVGPASRGGYTF	TGTGCCAGCAGCCATCTAGTAGGTCCGGCGTCCAGGGGAGGCTACACCTTC
TRBJ1-5	-	TRBV6-1	TRBD1	CASQARQGRGWPQHF	TGTGCCAGCCAAGCCAGACAGGGGAGAGGTTGGCCCCAGCATTTT
TRBJ1-2	-	TRBV6-5	-	CASSTRTGGSYGYTF	TGTGCCAGCAGCACCCGTACCGGGGGAAGCTATGGCTACACCTTC
TRBJ2-7	-	TRBV5-1	-	CASSLAGSAYEQYF	TGCGCCAGCAGCTTGGCAGGGTCAGCCTACGAGCAGTACTTC